The T cell receptor (beta chain) described here comes from a study of Tregs in tolerant kidney transplant recipients. Study-wide findings and caveats: Findings come from small patient numbers and require larger validation.

Only in-frame clones appear in the TCRdb table, and some are missing; sequencing was by immunoSEQ multiplex PCR. The repertoire consists of over 50,000 clones, with over 70% occurring once and the leading ten covering 4% to 6.5%. CD4+CD25+CD127- Tregs, CD4+CD25- non-Tregs, CD4 and CD8 cells were sorted. This clone was recorded once. Its antigen is unidentified. A much larger clone differs by one base, so this may be a read error. Other DNA sequences of this sample code for an identical CDR3. The CDR3 extends over 14 amino acids. Germline loops: CDR1 LNHDA, CDR2 SQIVND (reference sequence). The V and J ends lost 10 bases and 1 base respectively, with 17 bases between them.

This clonotype originated in a human donor in good health. V is TRBV19 and J is TRBJ2-7, with no clear D. The sequenced sample was CD4+ T cells from blood. CDR3 bases: TGTGCCACTGCAAGGAGTCAAAAGTCCTACGAGCAGTACTTC. Its translation: CATARSQKSYEQYF.